A single sample is the source of the 28 T cell receptor beta chains below, sequenced in a study of OX40 agonist ivuxolimab in advanced cancers. TCRdb's copy holds only in-frame clones and misses some; the assay was immunoSEQ multiplex PCR. This repertoire shows under 85,000 clones, around 94% found once; its top ten account for approximately 9.9%. The sample was CD4+ or CD8+ T cells sorted from blood, taken in a trial of the OX40 agonist ivuxolimab. The receptors were gathered from an adult with an advanced solid tumor such as melanoma, head and neck, liver or kidney cancer.

This clone was observed a single time. For the CDR3, the DNA is TGTGCCAGCAGTGCCCGGGGGACATACGCTGTTACAACTAATGAAAAACTGTTTTTT. It codes for CASSARGTYAVTTNEKLFF. This chain links TRBV2 with TRBJ1-4; tentative D call: TRBD1 (6 bases). Deletions cut 4 bases from V and 0 bases from J, with 21 bases between. Germline assignment: CDR1 SNHLY and CDR2 FYNNEI. The CDR3 is 19 residues long.

The chain recombines TRBV7-3 with TRBJ2-3; perhaps TRBD1 as D (5 bases). Looked up from germline, CDR1 is SGHTA and CDR2 is FQGTGA. The CDR3 is made up of 15 amino acids. Trimming shortened V by 4 bases and J by 4 bases, and 15 bases separated the two germline ends. The CDR3 DNA reads as TGTGCCAGCAGCTACGGACAAAAAGGGGCAGATACGCAGTATTTT. This gives the protein CASSYGQKGADTQYF.

The chain links TRBV11-3 to TRBJ2-1, with 7 bases fitting TRBD1. The germline gives CDR1 SGHNT, CDR2 YENEEA. The CDR3 runs to 13 residues. Trimming took 3 bases from V and 10 from J; bases not matched to a gene: 6. The CDR3 DNA is TGTGCCAGCAGCTTGAGGACAGGTGGGGAGCAGTTCTTC. Residues: CASSLRTGGEQFF.

This clone has more than one count but fewer than ten. The chain combines TRBV9 with TRBJ2-7; 13 positions agree with TRBD2. The CDR3 spans 15 residues. Germline V CDR1 and CDR2: SGDLS, YYNGEE. Losses at the gene ends were 0 bases for V and 3 bases for J; bases not matched to a gene: 0. The CDR3 nucleotides read TGTGCCAGCAGCGTAGGGACTAGCGGGAGCTACGAGCAGTACTTC. Translation: CASSVGTSGSYEQYF.

This rearrangement joins TRBV27 to TRBJ2-1; D gene uncertain. Trimming took off 5 bases at V and 8 bases at J, with 16 bases between the two ends. Germline assignment: CDR1 MNHEY and CDR2 SMNVEV (reference sequence). The CDR3 runs 14 residues. The CDR3 region is CASSALTARHEQFF. For the CDR3, the DNA is TGTGCCAGCAGTGCCCTGACTGCGCGGCATGAGCAGTTCTTC.

This clone was seen a single time. The chain uses TRBV5-4 and TRBJ2-5; 13 nucleotides match TRBD2. Germline V lookup: CDR1 SGHNT, CDR2 YYREEE (reference sequence). Trimming took 3 bases from V and 5 from J; bases not matched to a gene: 7. The CDR3 sequence is 16 residues long. CDR3 DNA: TGTGCCAGCAGCTCACTAGCGGGAGGGCCTTGGGAGACCCAGTACTTC. Translated, it gives CASSSLAGGPWETQYF.

This sequence joins TRBV5-8 and TRBJ2-7; D might be TRBD1 (6 bases). The CDR3 has 15 residues. Trimming took off 3 bases at V and 1 base at J, with 14 bases between the two ends. The germline gives CDR1 SGHTS, CDR2 YDEGEE. This chain's CDR3 is CASSSRTAISYEQYF. The CDR3 region has the DNA TGTGCCAGCAGCTCGAGGACAGCAATATCCTACGAGCAGTACTTC.

The gene calls are TRBV9 and TRBJ2-5; 11 bases line up with TRBD2. CDR1 and CDR2 (germline): SGDLS, YYNGEE. With 3 bases clipped from V and 3 bases from J, the junction kept 10 bases outside the gene matches. The CDR3 is 17 amino acids. The CDR3 loop is CASSDSSWGLAEETQYF. CDR3 nucleotide sequence: TGTGCCAGCAGCGATTCCTCATGGGGACTAGCGGAAGAGACCCAGTACTTC.

This chain's CDR3 is CSAHTDTQYF. The DNA for the CDR3 is TGCAGCGCCCACACAGATACGCAGTATTTT. The V and J genes are TRBV20-1 and TRBJ2-3; D unclear. The CDR3 covers 10 residues. Germline lookup yields CDR1 DFQATT and CDR2 SNEGSKA (reference sequence).

The chain joins TRBV7-9 to TRBJ2-7; no reliable D call. Germline loops: CDR1 SEHNR, CDR2 FQNEAQ (reference sequence). V was pared by 4 bases and J by 5 bases, with 6 bases between. The CDR3 is made up of 11 amino acids. The CDR3: CASSSYDEQYF. The CDR3 region has the DNA TGTGCCAGCAGCTCGTACGACGAGCAGTACTTC. Full variable domain (outside the CDR3, taken from reference TRBV7-9 and TRBJ2-7): DTGVSQNPRHKITKRGQNVTFRCDPISEHNRLYWYRQTLGQGPEFLTYFQNEAQLEKSRLLSDRFSAERPKGSFSTLEIQRTEQGDSAMYLCASSSYDEQYFGPGTRLTVT.

The chain links TRBV19 to TRBJ1-4; D might be TRBD1 (5 bases). The V gene's germline CDR1 is LNHDA and CDR2 SQIVND (reference sequence). CDR3 size: 15 residues. V was pared by 5 bases and J by 0 bases, with 10 bases between. CDR3 sequence (DNA): TGTGCCAGTAGTCCCCGGGGACCAACTAATGAAAAACTGTTTTTT. Translated, it gives CASSPRGPTNEKLFF.

This clone was seen a single time. The chain combines TRBV7-3 with TRBJ2-7, with D perhaps matching TRBD1 or TRBD2 (5 bases each). V dropped 4 bases and J dropped 4 bases, with 11 bases sitting between them. This CDR3 region has 13 residues. Looked up from germline, CDR1 is SGHTA and CDR2 is FQGTGA. DNA of the CDR3: TGTGCCAGCAGCTATCATGGGGGTTACGAGCAGTACTTC. Its translation is CASSYHGGYEQYF.

The chain carries TRBV5-1 and TRBJ1-5, with D possibly TRBD1 on 5 matching bases. The germline V and J ends were trimmed by 3 bases and 3 bases, with 13 bases remaining between them. The CDR3 is 15 residues long. Germline-derived CDR1 and CDR2 are SGHRS and YFSETQ. CDR3 sequence reads: CASSYTGAFNQPQHF. The CDR3 region has the DNA TGCGCCAGCAGCTATACTGGGGCCTTCAATCAGCCCCAGCATTTT.

This clone appeared a few times. The rearrangement joins TRBV19 to TRBJ2-7; weak D call: TRBD1 (6 bases). CDR3 length equals 14 residues. Per the germline V gene, CDR1 is LNHDA and CDR2 is SQIVND (reference sequence). V shed 5 bases and J shed 0 bases, with 11 bases lying between them. Here the CDR3 DNA reads TGTGCCAGTAGTGTTACAGGGTCCTCCTACGAGCAGTACTTC. It encodes CASSVTGSSYEQYF.

Sample share makes this clone medium-sized. This chain connects TRBV4-2 to TRBJ2-7; D gene unclear. Per germline, CDR1 LGHNA and CDR2 YNFKEQ. This CDR3 contains 15 residues. Trimming removed 0 bases at V and 4 bases at J, with 13 bases between. The CDR3 loop reads CASSQDVGSLYEQYF. The CDR3 region has the DNA TGTGCCAGCAGCCAAGATGTGGGTAGCCTGTACGAGCAGTACTTC.

The chain couples TRBV7-9 to TRBJ2-3; TRBD2 agrees at 11 bases. CDR3 length: 14 residues. In germline, CDR1 is SEHNR, CDR2 FQNEAQ (reference sequence). The ends lost 3 bases at V and 6 bases at J; junction bases unmatched: 2. The CDR3 is CASSFSGRADTQYF. The CDR3 DNA sequence: TGTGCCAGCAGCTTTAGCGGGAGGGCTGATACGCAGTATTTT.

The rearrangement links TRBV11-2 to TRBJ2-7; TRBD2 aligns across 12 bases. J lost 4 bases, V lost 4 bases, and 5 bases had no gene match. The CDR3 has 15 amino acids. Germline V gene data show CDR1 as SGHAT and CDR2 as FQNNGV. The CDR3 loop reads CASSSTSGSRYEQYF. The CDR3 nucleotides read TGTGCCAGCAGCTCGACTAGCGGGAGTAGGTACGAGCAGTACTTC.

CDR3 in DNA: TGTGCCAGCAGCCAAGGGACTAGCGGGAGGAGTGAGCAGTTCTTC. This codes for CASSQGTSGRSEQFF. The J gene is TRBJ2-1, the V gene TRBV14; 14 bases agree with TRBD2. Germline lookup yields CDR1 SGHDN and CDR2 FVKESK. Trimming removed 1 base from V and 9 bases from J; junction bases left unmatched: 2. This CDR3 has 15 residues.

The V call is TRBV7-9, the J call TRBJ2-7, with TRBD2 matching 12 bases. The CDR3 extends over 14 amino acids. The V and J ends lost 5 bases and 2 bases, in that order; junction bases with no gene match: 1. Germline CDR1 and CDR2: SEHNR and FQNEAQ (reference sequence). The CDR3 DNA is TGTGCCAGCAGCGGGACTAGCGGGCCCTACGAGCAGTACTTC. Protein product: CASSGTSGPYEQYF.

This chain links TRBV2 with TRBJ1-2; 7 bases fit TRBD1. Per germline, CDR1 SNHLY and CDR2 FYNNEI. With 6 bases clipped from V and 4 bases from J, the junction kept 5 bases outside the gene matches. This CDR3 spans 13 amino acids. The CDR3 is CASRKRGPYGYTF. CDR3 in DNA: TGTGCCAGCAGAAAAAGGGGGCCCTATGGCTACACCTTC.

The rearrangement joins TRBV7-2 to TRBJ2-3; 14 nucleotides match TRBD2. Trimming at V came to 5 bases and at J to 4 bases, leaving 8 bases not matched to a gene. The V gene's germline CDR1 is SGHTA and CDR2 FQGNSA. This CDR3 comprises 17 residues. The CDR3 sequence: CASSHGLAGGGADTQYF. Written as DNA, the CDR3 is TGTGCCAGCAGCCACGGACTAGCGGGAGGAGGTGCAGATACGCAGTATTTT.

V gene TRBV2 combines with J gene TRBJ1-5, with D unclear. Trimming stripped 4 bases from V and 3 bases from J, with 10 bases between. Germline lookup yields CDR1 SNHLY and CDR2 FYNNEI. The CDR3 totals 14 residues. CDR3 DNA sequence: TGTGCCAGCAGTGTGGGTCGGTACAATCAGCCCCAGCATTTT. Its protein product is CASSVGRYNQPQHF.

The chain is built from TRBV27 and TRBJ2-2, with 11 bases aligning to TRBD2. V lost 6 bases to trimming and J lost 4 bases; unmatched junction nucleotides: 4. This CDR3 has 15 residues. CDR1 is MNHEY, CDR2 SMNVEV, per germline (reference sequence). CDR3 residues: CASSVGTSGTGELFF. The CDR3 coding sequence is TGTGCCAGCAGCGTGGGGACTAGCGGCACCGGGGAGCTGTTTTTT.

The chain joins TRBV19 to TRBJ2-1; TRBD1 matches at 8 bases. The CDR3 extends over 15 amino acids. Germline values: CDR1 LNHDA, CDR2 SQIVND (reference sequence). With 3 bases clipped from V and 6 bases from J, the junction kept 7 bases outside the gene matches. In DNA form, the CDR3 reads TGTGCCAGTAGTATTTCCCAGGGGGCGCTCAATGAGCAGTTCTTC. The encoded protein is CASSISQGALNEQFF.

The chain joins TRBV29-1 to TRBJ2-5, with TRBD1 as a possible D gene (5 bases). The CDR3 has 13 amino acids. V lost 1 base to trimming and J lost 4 bases, with 10 bases between them. The V gene's germline CDR1 is SQVTM and CDR2 ANQGSEA. The CDR3 DNA is TGCAGCGTTGAAGGAAGCAGGGTAGAGACCCAGTACTTC. Encoded protein: CSVEGSRVETQYF.

The V and J genes are TRBV4-2 and TRBJ1-1; the D is unclear. Germline V gives CDR1 LGHNA, CDR2 YNFKEQ. The V end lost 4 bases, the J end lost 4 bases, and 16 bases lay between the germline ends. The CDR3 length is 15 residues. The CDR3 bases are TGTGCCAGCAGCCCCATATACCTCGGAGGCACTGAAGCTTTCTTT. Translation: CASSPIYLGGTEAFF.

The V gene is TRBV30, the J gene TRBJ2-7; 7 nucleotides align to TRBD1. The germline V gene has CDR1 GTSNPN and CDR2 SVGIG (reference sequence). This CDR3 comprises 15 residues. V lost 1 base, J lost 1 base, and 7 bases stayed unmatched. CDR3 loop: CAWSDPTGFSYEQYF. In DNA form, the CDR3 reads TGTGCCTGGAGTGACCCGACAGGGTTTTCCTACGAGCAGTACTTC.

The chain combines TRBV5-1 with TRBJ2-7; 13 nucleotides line up with TRBD2. The germline V gene has CDR1 SGHRS and CDR2 YFSETQ. This CDR3 region has 17 residues. Unmatched junction bases numbered 7, after V lost 4 bases and J lost 0 bases. Written as DNA, the CDR3 is TGCGCCAGCAGCCCGGGACTAGCGGGAATAGACTCCTACGAGCAGTACTTC. It translates to CASSPGLAGIDSYEQYF.